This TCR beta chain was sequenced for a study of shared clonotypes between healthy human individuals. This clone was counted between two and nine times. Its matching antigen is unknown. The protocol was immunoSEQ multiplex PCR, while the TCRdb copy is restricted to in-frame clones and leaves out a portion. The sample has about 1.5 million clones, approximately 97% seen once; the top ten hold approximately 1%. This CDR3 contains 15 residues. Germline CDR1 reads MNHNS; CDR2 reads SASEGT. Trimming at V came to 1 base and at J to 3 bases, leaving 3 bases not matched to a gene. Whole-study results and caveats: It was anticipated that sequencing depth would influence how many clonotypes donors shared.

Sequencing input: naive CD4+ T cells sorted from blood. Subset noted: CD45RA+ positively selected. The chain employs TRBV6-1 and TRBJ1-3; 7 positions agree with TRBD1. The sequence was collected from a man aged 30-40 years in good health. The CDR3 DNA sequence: TGTGCCAGCAGTGAAGACAGGGGACGTGGAAACACCATATATTTT. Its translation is CASSEDRGRGNTIYF.